Following are 24 T cell receptor beta chains from one sample sequenced in a study of blood T cell repertoires in COVID-19. Data came from immunoSEQ multiplex PCR; TCRdb stores just in-frame clones and leaves some out. The sample shows about 46,000 clones, approximately 83% of them seen only once. Sequences were obtained from peripheral blood. The receptors originated from a human donor in a cohort sampled during active COVID-19. The donor label of this sample is uncertain.

The gene calls are TRBV19 and TRBJ2-2; 11 positions agree with TRBD1. The CDR3 length is 14 residues. CDR1 is LNHDA, CDR2 SQIVND, per germline (reference sequence). Trimming removed 4 bases from V and 6 bases from J; junction bases left unmatched: 1. The CDR3 region has the DNA TGTGCCAGTAGTAGGGACAGGGGGGCCGGGGAGCTGTTTTTT. Translation: CASSRDRGAGELFF.

This chain joins TRBV29-1 and TRBJ2-3; D is uncertain. V lost 4 bases, J lost 9 bases, and 17 bases lay in between. In germline, CDR1 is SQVTM, CDR2 ANQGSEA. This CDR3 has 13 amino acids. Here the CDR3 reads CSVGADHTQTQYF. CDR3 nucleotides: TGCAGCGTTGGGGCAGACCATACACAAACGCAGTATTTT.

The V call is TRBV19, the J call TRBJ1-5, with TRBD1 matching over 7 bases. The CDR3 covers 16 residues. The V gene's germline CDR1 is LNHDA and CDR2 SQIVND (reference sequence). The trim removed 6 bases at V and 1 base at J, leaving 9 bases unmatched. The chain's CDR3 is CASSITPTGSNQPQHF. The DNA of the CDR3 is TGTGCCAGTAGCATAACTCCGACAGGGAGCAATCAGCCCCAGCATTTT.

V is TRBV29-1 and J is TRBJ2-7; TRBD2 might be the D (6 bases). This CDR3 is 12 amino acids long. Trimming shortened V by 4 bases and J by 2 bases, and 9 bases separated the two germline ends. In germline, CDR1 is SQVTM, CDR2 ANQGSEA. CDR3 sequence reads: CSVVGGTYEQYF. The CDR3 nucleotides are TGCAGCGTTGTGGGCGGGACCTACGAGCAGTACTTC.

The CDR3 coding sequence is TGTGCCAGCAGCTTGGTCGGCGAGGCTAATGAAAAACTGTTTTTT. Its translation: CASSLVGEANEKLFF. The V and J genes are TRBV5-4 and TRBJ1-4; D remains ambiguous. This CDR3 is 15 amino acids long. CDR1 SGHNT and CDR2 YYREEE come from the germline V gene (reference sequence). V shed 0 bases and J shed 3 bases, with 9 bases lying between them.

This clone showed up just a few times. The rearrangement uses TRBV4-1 and TRBJ1-1; tentative D call: TRBD1 (5 bases). Germline values: CDR1 MGHRA, CDR2 YSYEKL. CDR3 length equals 14 residues. The germline V and J ends were trimmed by 2 bases and 7 bases, with 14 bases remaining between them. CDR3: CASSQPTARVEAFF. The CDR3 region has the DNA TGCGCCAGCAGCCAACCGACCGCCAGGGTTGAAGCTTTCTTT.

The J gene is TRBJ1-5, the V gene TRBV10-3; D may be TRBD1 (6 bases). CDR1 ENHRY and CDR2 SYGVKD come from the germline V gene. This CDR3 has 13 amino acids. With 11 bases removed from V and 5 bases from J, the gap between germline ends came to 16 bases. CDR3 DNA: TGTGCCGCTTCAGGACAGTGGGATCAGCCCCAGCATTTT. Protein sequence: CAASGQWDQPQHF.

The chain uses TRBV6-5 and TRBJ2-2; 10 bases line up with TRBD1. Germline CDR1 and CDR2: MNHEY and SVGAGI. The V segment lost 6 bases and the J segment 6 bases; nucleotides outside the gene matches: 7. CDR3 size: 15 residues. The CDR3 spells CASRTGQGNSGELFF. The CDR3 region has the DNA TGTGCCAGCAGAACGGGACAGGGGAATTCCGGGGAGCTGTTTTTT.

This clone was observed a handful of times. This chain uses TRBV18 with TRBJ2-7, with TRBD2 identical over 12 bases. V trimming: 2 bases; J trimming: 6 bases; junction bases outside the gene matches: 8. The CDR3 is 16 residues long. The germline gives CDR1 KGHSH, CDR2 LQKENI. CDR3 residues: CASSPKTSGGGGEQYF. CDR3 coding DNA: TGTGCCAGCTCACCAAAGACTAGCGGGGGAGGTGGCGAGCAGTACTTC.

V usage is TRBV3-1 (or the pseudogene TRBV3-2) and J usage is TRBJ1-5; D is ambiguous. In germline, CDR1 is LGHDT, CDR2 YNNKEL (reference sequence). Trimming pared 3 bases from V and 0 bases from J, leaving 9 bases between. CDR3 length: 15 residues. This CDR3 is CASSHGLISNQPQHF. CDR3 nucleotides: TGTGCCAGCAGCCATGGACTGATTAGCAATCAGCCCCAGCATTTT.

V is TRBV5-4 and J is TRBJ1-1; D gene ambiguous. This CDR3 comprises 16 residues. Germline V gene lookup returns CDR1 SGHNT and CDR2 YYREEE (reference sequence). Trimming left V 4 bases short and J 2 bases short, with 18 bases between. The CDR3 region is CASSPRGGVVNTEAFF. CDR3 bases: TGTGCCAGCAGCCCACGTGGCGGTGTGGTAAACACTGAAGCTTTCTTT.

The chain employs TRBV28 and TRBJ2-7; 7 bases agree with TRBD1. This CDR3 comprises 15 residues. Germline V lookup: CDR1 MDHEN, CDR2 SYDVKM. V gave up 4 bases and J gave up 2 bases; unmatched junction bases: 8. CDR3 amino acids: CASSSNEGATYEQYF. The CDR3 region has the DNA TGTGCCAGCAGTTCCAACGAGGGGGCTACCTACGAGCAGTACTTC.

The chain combines TRBV7-9 with TRBJ2-1; no clear D. There are 12 residues in the CDR3. V lost 1 base to trimming and J lost 13 bases, with 11 bases between them. The germline gives CDR1 SEHNR, CDR2 FQNEAQ (reference sequence). In DNA, the CDR3 is TGTGCCAGCAGCTTAGTGTTGGCAGGACAGTTCTTC. Translation: CASSLVLAGQFF.

The V call is TRBV4-2, the J call TRBJ1-2, with D possibly being TRBD1 (5 bases). Looked up from germline, CDR1 is LGHNA and CDR2 is YNFKEQ. Trimming took 0 bases from V and 7 from J, leaving 6 bases between them. The CDR3 has 12 amino acids. The CDR3 bases are TGTGCCAGCAGCCAAGACAGGGCTGGCTACACCTTC. Residues: CASSQDRAGYTF.

Details on this clone: This sample also contains other DNA sequences that code for the same CDR3. This chain uses TRBV5-1 with TRBJ2-2, with D possibly TRBD1 on 6 matching bases. This CDR3 region has 16 residues. V was pared by 3 bases and J by 0 bases, with 12 bases between. CDR1 is SGHRS and CDR2 is YFSETQ in the germline V gene. CDR3 bases: TGCGCCAGCAGCTCCGGACAGCGACCGAACACCGGGGAGCTGTTTTTT. This translates into CASSSGQRPNTGELFF.

V is TRBV3-1 (or the pseudogene TRBV3-2) and J is TRBJ1-1; no clear D gene. V lost 10 bases to trimming and J lost 1 base, with 16 bases between them. Per the germline V gene, CDR1 is LGHDT and CDR2 is YNNKEL (reference sequence). The CDR3 loop spans 14 amino acids. In DNA, the CDR3 is TGTGCCACGTCCGGAGGCCTTGGGAACACTGAAGCTTTCTTT. It codes for CATSGGLGNTEAFF.

This chain joins TRBV18 and TRBJ2-3, with 8 bases fitting TRBD1. V lost 0 bases to trimming and J lost 3 bases; unmatched junction nucleotides: 5. Germline CDR1 is KGHSH and CDR2 is LQKENI. The CDR3 spans 16 residues. The CDR3 is CASSPPGQGATDTQYF. The CDR3 coding sequence is TGTGCCAGCTCACCACCCGGGCAGGGGGCAACAGATACGCAGTATTTT.

The V call is TRBV5-1, the J call TRBJ1-2; 8 bases match TRBD1. CDR3 length: 13 residues. With V trimmed by 3 bases and J by 8 bases, 6 bases remained unmatched. CDR1 is SGHRS and CDR2 is YFSETQ in the germline V gene. CDR3 nucleotide sequence: TGCGCCAGCAGCTCGACAGGGGCGGAGGGCTACACCTTC. It yields the protein CASSSTGAEGYTF.

The J gene is TRBJ1-5, the V gene TRBV3-1 (or the pseudogene TRBV3-2); D not resolved. The V end lost 8 bases, the J end lost 6 bases, and 14 bases lay between the germline ends. The CDR3 runs to 13 residues. Germline CDR1 and CDR2: LGHDT and YNNKEL (reference sequence). The chain's CDR3 is CASGAARSQPQHF. CDR3 sequence (DNA): TGTGCCAGCGGTGCGGCTCGGAGTCAGCCCCAGCATTTT.

CDR3 bases: TGTGCCAGCAGTTACCAGAAACAGGGAAAACTGTTTTTT. Protein: CASSYQKQGKLFF. V is TRBV6-6 and J is TRBJ1-4, with TRBD1 as a possible D gene (6 bases). The CDR3 is 13 residues long. Germline V lookup: CDR1 MNHNY, CDR2 SVGAGI (reference sequence). The V end lost 2 bases, the J end lost 10 bases, and 11 bases lay between the germline ends.

This sequence joins TRBV3-1 (or the pseudogene TRBV3-2) and TRBJ1-6, with a weak D call TRBD1 (6 bases). Germline V CDR1 and CDR2: LGHDT, YNNKEL (reference sequence). V gave up 4 bases and J gave up 7 bases, with 17 bases separating them. The CDR3 extends over 16 amino acids. The chain's CDR3 is CASSRKQGKSNSPLHF. The CDR3 DNA sequence: TGTGCCAGCAGCCGCAAACAGGGAAAATCGAATTCACCCCTCCACTTT.

The chain employs TRBV5-1 and TRBJ2-1; D is unclear. V lost 2 bases to trimming and J lost 5 bases, with 14 bases between them. The CDR3 covers 15 residues. The germline gives CDR1 SGHRS, CDR2 YFSETQ. The CDR3 nucleotides are TGCGCCAGCAGCTTTGCCACTACGAATAACAATGAGCAGTTCTTC. The encoded protein is CASSFATTNNNEQFF.

The chain couples TRBV19 to TRBJ2-7; possibly TRBD2 for D (6 bases). The CDR3 has 15 amino acids. The V end lost 3 bases, the J end lost 0 bases, and 12 bases lay between the germline ends. Germline V gives CDR1 LNHDA, CDR2 SQIVND (reference sequence). The CDR3 protein is CASSMAGQSSYEQYF. CDR3 DNA sequence: TGTGCCAGTAGTATGGCGGGGCAGTCCTCCTACGAGCAGTACTTC.

The rearrangement uses TRBV11-3 and TRBJ2-2; D is perhaps TRBD2 (6 bases). The CDR3 loop spans 16 amino acids. The V end was cut by 3 bases, the J end by 4 bases, with 15 bases between. Germline V gene lookup returns CDR1 SGHNT and CDR2 YENEEA. The CDR3 DNA follows: TGTGCCAGCAGCTTGGCCCCGGGGGATGGCACCGGGGAGCTGTTTTTT. The encoded protein is CASSLAPGDGTGELFF. Full variable domain (remainder filled in from reference TRBV11-3 and TRBJ2-2): EAGVVQSPRYKIIEKKQPVAFWCNPISGHNTLYWYLQNLGQGPELLIRYENEEAVDDSQLPKDRFSAERLKGVDSTLKIQPAELGDSAVYLCASSLAPGDGTGELFFGEGSRLTVL.